This TCR beta chain derives from a study of blood T cell repertoires in COVID-19. This clone was counted a single time. Method: immunoSEQ multiplex PCR; TCRdb's copy keeps in-frame clones and lacks some. The sample has around 480,000 clones; about 91% are singletons. The CDR3 has 14 amino acids. Germline CDR1 MNHEY, CDR2 SVGAGI. Trimming at V came to 7 bases and at J to 9 bases, leaving 12 bases not matched to a gene. The receptor was derived from a woman aged 50 to 65 with COVID-19, enrolled during active disease. The specimen was peripheral blood. This chain uses TRBV6-5 with TRBJ2-1; the match to TRBD2 covers 7 bases. The DNA of the CDR3 is TGTGCCAGCACGATGGCGGGGGATTTCGGTGAGCAGTTCTTC. This codes for CASTMAGDFGEQFF.